This entry is about one TCR beta chain. Its specificity is not known. This entry is derived from a study of OX40 agonist ivuxolimab in advanced cancers. Overall study context: Patients enrolled in dose escalation were diagnosed with hepatocellular carcinoma, melanoma, renal cell or head and neck cancer.

Repertoires were generated with immunoSEQ multiplex PCR, while TCRdb's copy carries only in-frame clones and drops some. The table includes about 61,000 clones, about 86% detected once. Samples were taken at baseline and on day 1 of cycles 4 and 7. Germline loops: CDR1 MNHEY, CDR2 SMNVEV (reference sequence). V dropped 6 bases and J dropped 10 bases, with 22 bases sitting between them. The CDR3 length is 16 residues. Study results and limitations: By week 6 at 0.1 to 3.0 mg/kg, blood CD4+ and CD8+ T cells had expanded clonally. Averaged across samples, CD8+ T cells carried more expanded clones than CD4+ did.

The TCR comes from an adult with an advanced solid tumor such as melanoma, head and neck, liver or kidney cancer. Sequenced here: CD4+ or CD8+ T cells sorted from blood, sampled in a trial of the OX40 agonist ivuxolimab. The chain employs TRBV27 and TRBJ1-6, with D tentatively TRBD1 (6 bases). As DNA, the CDR3 is TGTGCCAGCAGCTTTACAGGGCCCGACATACGGTCACCCCTCCACTTT. It encodes CASSFTGPDIRSPLHF.